The rows below give T cell receptor beta chains drawn from one sample of a study of cytomegalovirus exposure and HLA in healthy donors. Some clones are missing from TCRdb's copy, which holds only in-frame ones; the method was immunoSEQ multiplex PCR. Here the sample spans roughly 160,000 clones, around 80% being singletons. The sample comprised PBMCs. The receptors were sampled from a male donor in good health and CMV-seronegative. CDR3s include the opening cysteine and the closing phenylalanine or tryptophan. D genes are given only for firm matches. Some rows mark clone size as missing; the rest say once, few, many or name a class of expanded clone.

V gene,clone size,D gene,J gene,CDR3 DNA,CDR3 protein
TRBV5-4,-,TRBD1,TRBJ1-6,TGTGCCAGCAGAGAAACCGGGACAGCGTCAATATCACCCCTCCACTTT,CASRETGTASISPLHF
TRBV10-3,-,-,TRBJ2-7,TGTGCCATCAGTGAAAAGGGGGTTTTCGCCTACGAGCAGTACTTC,CAISEKGVFAYEQYF
TRBV6-5,few,-,TRBJ1-1,TGTGCCAGCGGGGCGCCAAGCACTGAAGCTTTCTTT,CASGAPSTEAFF
TRBV11-3,-,-,TRBJ2-3,TGTGCCAGCAGCTTGGGGGCTCTAGCGGCCAGCGGTACAGATACGCAGTATTTT,CASSLGALAASGTDTQYF
TRBV7-9,-,-,TRBJ1-2,TGTTCCAGCAGCTTTGCGGGGTCCCTGTCTCTCTATGGCTACACCTTC,CSSSFAGSLSLYGYTF
TRBV21-1,-,-,TRBJ1-4,TGTGCCAGCAGCAAATTTGAGGGGGCGAAAACTAATGAAAAACTGTTTTTT,CASSKFEGAKTNEKLFF
TRBV27,-,TRBD1,TRBJ1-2,TGTGCCAGCAGTTTAGCACGCAGGGGGATCGATGGCTACACCTTC,CASSLARRGIDGYTF
TRBV11-2,-,-,TRBJ2-1,TGTGCCAGCAGCCAACCCGCGGGGAGCTCCTACAATGAGCAGTTCTTC,CASSQPAGSSYNEQFF
TRBV7-2,-,-,TRBJ2-7,TGTGCCAGCAGCCCCCGGGACAAAACCTACGAGCAGTACTTC,CASSPRDKTYEQYF
TRBV5-4,few,-,TRBJ2-1,TGTGCCAGCAGCCGCGGGACTCAGCAGTTCTTC,CASSRGTQQFF
TRBV30,-,TRBD1,TRBJ2-7,TGTGCCTGGGATTTGGGACAGGGGGAGTCCTACGAGCAGTACTTC,CAWDLGQGESYEQYF
TRBV29-1,-,-,TRBJ1-1,TGCAGCGGCGGGAGTCGACTTGGCACTGGAGCTTTCTTT,CSGGSRLGTGAFF
TRBV6-5,-,TRBD2,TRBJ2-5,TGTGCCAGCAGTTACTCCCGGGGGGGGGAAGAGACCCAGTACTTC,CASSYSRGGEETQYF
TRBV28,-,-,TRBJ2-3,TGTGCCAGCAGTTTCCGTGATACGCAGTATTTT,CASSFRDTQYF
TRBV6-1,few,TRBD1,TRBJ1-2,TGTGCCAGCAGCGGAACAGGGGGCTATGGCTACACCTTC,CASSGTGGYGYTF
TRBV18,-,-,TRBJ2-5,TGTGCCAGCTCACCCCTTCTAGAGACCCAGTACTTC,CASSPLLETQYF
TRBV11-2,-,-,TRBJ2-5,TGTGCCAGCAACGTCAATCCAGGGGAGACCCAGTACTTC,CASNVNPGETQYF
TRBV9,-,TRBD1,TRBJ2-5,TGTGCCAGCAGCGTAGGACAGGGGCGGGAGACCCAGTACTTC,CASSVGQGRETQYF
TRBV30,-,TRBD2,TRBJ2-1,TGTGCCTGGAGAGGGTTAGCGGGCCGCCGGTTCTTC,CAWRGLAGRRFF
TRBV7-7,few,-,TRBJ2-7,TGTGCTAGCAGCTTAGCCGTAGATGGCGAGCAGTACTTC,CASSLAVDGEQYF
TRBV19,-,-,TRBJ1-5,TGTGCCTGCGGATTAGGTCTCCAGCCCCAGCATTTT,CACGLGLQPQHF
TRBV4-3,-,TRBD1,TRBJ2-7,TGCGCCAGCAGCCAAGAGGGCAGGGGGCTTTACGAGCAGTACTTC,CASSQEGRGLYEQYF
TRBV6-5,few,-,TRBJ2-3,TGTGCCAGCAGACCTTCGCAGGTCCGCACAGATACGCAGTATTTT,CASRPSQVRTDTQYF
TRBV6-5,-,TRBD2,TRBJ2-5,TGTGCCAGCCGAGCGGGGGGGGAGACCCAGTACTTC,CASRAGGETQYF
TRBV27,-,TRBD1,TRBJ2-2,TGTGCCAGCAGTTTATGGGGACAGGGGTTTACCGGGGAGCTGTTTTTT,CASSLWGQGFTGELFF
TRBV27,-,TRBD1,TRBJ1-5,TGTGCCAGCAGTCACAGGGGTGGTGGCAATCAGCCCCAGCATTTT,CASSHRGGGNQPQHF
TRBV30,-,-,TRBJ2-1,TGTGCCTGGAGTGACGAGGGCCGGGGTGAGCAGTTCTTC,CAWSDEGRGEQFF
TRBV18,once,-,TRBJ1-1,TGTGCCAGCTCGCCTCAGGGGCAGGACACTGAAGCTTTCTTT,CASSPQGQDTEAFF
TRBV29-1,-,-,TRBJ2-7,TGCAGCGTTTCCTGGACACTAAGCTCCTACGAGCAGTACTTC,CSVSWTLSSYEQYF
TRBV9,-,TRBD1,TRBJ2-3,TGTGCCAGCAGCCCCCCTGGACAGGTTCAAGGAGATACGCAGTATTTT,CASSPPGQVQGDTQYF
TRBV29-1,once,-,TRBJ1-1,TGCAGCGTTGAGGTACAGGGACCGAACACTGAAGCTTTCTTT,CSVEVQGPNTEAFF
TRBV5-1,-,-,TRBJ2-2,TGCGCCAGCGGAAAAACAGGGCTGGGCACCGGGGAGCTGTTTTTT,CASGKTGLGTGELFF
TRBV14,-,TRBD1,TRBJ2-5,TGTGCCAGCAGCCAAGATGGGACAGGGGGCTGGTGGGAGACCCAGTACTTC,CASSQDGTGGWWETQYF
TRBV18,-,TRBD1,TRBJ2-7,TGTGCCAGCTCTTCCGGGACAGACTACGAGCAGTACTTC,CASSSGTDYEQYF
TRBV4-3,few,-,TRBJ1-2,TGCGCCAGCAGCCAAGAACCCCACAGGGTCAATAGGGCTAACTATGGCTACACCTTC,CASSQEPHRVNRANYGYTF
TRBV9,-,-,TRBJ2-2,TGTGCCAGCAGCGTAGGTAGCGCGAACACCGGGGAGCTGTTTTTT,CASSVGSANTGELFF
TRBV6-5,-,-,TRBJ1-5,TGTGCCAGTCAACAGGGATTTGATCAGCCCCAGCATTTT,CASQQGFDQPQHF
TRBV19,-,-,TRBJ2-5,TGTGCCAGTAGCCGGGGGTTCCCCCAAGAGACCCAGTACTTC,CASSRGFPQETQYF
TRBV5-1,once,TRBD2,TRBJ2-3,TGCGCCAGCAGGAACGGGAGGCGCACAGATACGCAGTATTTT,CASRNGRRTDTQYF
TRBV29-1,-,TRBD1,TRBJ2-2,TGCAGCGTTGAGGCGGGACAGGGGTTGGGCGGGGAGCTGTTTTTT,CSVEAGQGLGGELFF
TRBV21-1,once,-,TRBJ1-2,TGTGCCAGCAGCAAAGGGGACAGGGCGGCGGCCTATGGCTACACCTTC,CASSKGDRAAAYGYTF
TRBV29-1,-,TRBD2,TRBJ2-3,TGCGGGGGGGTTTTTACAGATACGCAGTATTTT,CGGVFTDTQYF
TRBV2,-,TRBD2,TRBJ2-3,TGTGCCAGCAGTGAACAGGCACTAGCGGGAGTTGATACGCAGTATTTT,CASSEQALAGVDTQYF
TRBV13,-,TRBD2,TRBJ2-3,TGTGCCAGCAGCTCCCACCCCACTAGCGGACGCACAGATACGCAGTATTTT,CASSSHPTSGRTDTQYF
TRBV4-2,-,TRBD2,TRBJ2-5,TGTGCCAGCAGCCCGAGGCAGCGGGGGGACTACCAAGAGACCCAGTACTTC,CASSPRQRGDYQETQYF
TRBV6-5,-,TRBD1,TRBJ2-7,TGTGCCAGCAGTTACTCGAGCGGGACAGGGGTACACGAGCAGTACTTC,CASSYSSGTGVHEQYF
TRBV28,-,TRBD1,TRBJ2-7,TGTGCCAGCAGTTTCGGGGGACAGGGTGTCTACGAGCAGTACTTC,CASSFGGQGVYEQYF
TRBV7-9,-,TRBD2,TRBJ2-3,TGTTCCAGCAGCTTAGGACCCCCAGCGGGAGGGCCTGGTGGGCAGTATTTT,CSSSLGPPAGGPGGQYF
TRBV13,-,-,TRBJ1-1,TGTGCCAGCAGCTTAGGCCAGGGGATGAACACTGAAGCTTTCTTT,CASSLGQGMNTEAFF
TRBV28,-,-,TRBJ1-1,TGTGCCAGCAGTCCCTCCCTTGGGCAGAACACTGAAGCTTTCTTT,CASSPSLGQNTEAFF
TRBV30,-,TRBD2,TRBJ2-3,TGTGCCTGGAGTGCTCCTAGCGGGGGAGTAGCTAGCACAGATACGCAGTATTTT,CAWSAPSGGVASTDTQYF
TRBV25-1,once,-,TRBJ1-2,TGTGCCAGCACCGCGGCGGGCGCTGACTATGGCTACACCTTC,CASTAAGADYGYTF
TRBV19,-,TRBD2,TRBJ2-5,TGTGCCAGTAGTGGCGGGGGGGTCCAAGAGACCCAGTACTTC,CASSGGGVQETQYF
TRBV4-2,few,TRBD2,TRBJ2-3,TGTGCCAGCAGCCAAGAGGGTCGTCTAGCGGCCACAGATACGCAGTATTTT,CASSQEGRLAATDTQYF
TRBV5-1,-,-,TRBJ2-2,TGCGCCAGCAGTCCCGGGTCGAACACCGGGGAGCTGTTTTTT,CASSPGSNTGELFF